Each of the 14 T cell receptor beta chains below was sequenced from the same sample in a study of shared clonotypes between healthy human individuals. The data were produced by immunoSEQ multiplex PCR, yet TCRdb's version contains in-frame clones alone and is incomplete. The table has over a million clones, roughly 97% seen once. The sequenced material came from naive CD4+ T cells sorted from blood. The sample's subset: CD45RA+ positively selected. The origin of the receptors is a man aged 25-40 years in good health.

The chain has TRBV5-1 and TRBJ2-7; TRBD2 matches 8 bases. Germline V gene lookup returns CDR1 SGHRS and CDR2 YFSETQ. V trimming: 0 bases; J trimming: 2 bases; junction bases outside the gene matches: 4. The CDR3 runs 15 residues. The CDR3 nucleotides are TGCGCCAGCAGCTTGGTTACTAGCGGTACCTACGAGCAGTACTTC. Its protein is CASSLVTSGTYEQYF.

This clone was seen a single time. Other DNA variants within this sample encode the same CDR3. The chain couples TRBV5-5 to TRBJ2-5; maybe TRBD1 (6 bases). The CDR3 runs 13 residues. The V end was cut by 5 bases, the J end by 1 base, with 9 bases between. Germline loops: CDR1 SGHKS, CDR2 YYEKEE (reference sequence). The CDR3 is CASSFRGQETQYF. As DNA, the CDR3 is TGTGCCAGCAGTTTCAGGGGCCAAGAGACCCAGTACTTC.

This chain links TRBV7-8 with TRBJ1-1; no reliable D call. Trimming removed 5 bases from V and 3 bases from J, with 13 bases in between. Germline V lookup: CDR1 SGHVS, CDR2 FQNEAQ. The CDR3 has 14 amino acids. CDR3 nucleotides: TGTGCCAGCAGCCTCCGGCAGGTGGACACTGAAGCTTTCTTT. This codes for CASSLRQVDTEAFF.

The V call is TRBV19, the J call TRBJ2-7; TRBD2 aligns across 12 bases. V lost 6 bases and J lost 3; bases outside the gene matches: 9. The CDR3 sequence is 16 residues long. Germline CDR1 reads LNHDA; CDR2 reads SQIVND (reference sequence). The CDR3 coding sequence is TGTGCCAGTAGGACTAGCGGGAGTAATAAGGTCTACGAGCAGTACTTC. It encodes CASRTSGSNKVYEQYF.

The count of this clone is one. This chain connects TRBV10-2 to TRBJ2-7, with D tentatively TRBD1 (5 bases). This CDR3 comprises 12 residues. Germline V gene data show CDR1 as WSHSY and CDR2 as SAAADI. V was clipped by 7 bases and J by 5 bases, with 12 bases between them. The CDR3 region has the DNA TGCGCCAGCATGGATCCCAGGGACGAGCAGTACTTC. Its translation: CASMDPRDEQYF.

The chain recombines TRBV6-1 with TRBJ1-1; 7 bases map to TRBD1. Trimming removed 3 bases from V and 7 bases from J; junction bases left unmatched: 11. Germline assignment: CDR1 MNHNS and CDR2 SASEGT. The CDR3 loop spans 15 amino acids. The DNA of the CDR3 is TGTGCCAGCAGTGATCTCTCTACCGGGACAGATGAAGCTTTCTTT. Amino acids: CASSDLSTGTDEAFF.

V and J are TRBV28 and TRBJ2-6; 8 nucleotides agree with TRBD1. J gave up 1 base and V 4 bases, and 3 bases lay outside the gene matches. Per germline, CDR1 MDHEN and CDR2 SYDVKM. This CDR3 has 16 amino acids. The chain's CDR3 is CASSSGGASGANVLTF. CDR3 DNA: TGTGCCAGCAGTTCAGGGGGCGCATCTGGGGCCAACGTCCTGACTTTC.

The CDR3 DNA reads TGTGCCAGCGGGAGCGTGAACACTGAAGCTTTCTTT. It codes for CASGSVNTEAFF. The chain uses TRBV9 and TRBJ1-1; D unclear. Per the germline V gene, CDR1 is SGDLS and CDR2 is YYNGEE. The germline V and J ends were trimmed by 7 bases and 0 bases, with 7 bases remaining between them. CDR3 size: 12 residues.

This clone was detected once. The CDR3 region has the DNA TGTGCCAGCAGCTGGGTCGAGGGGACCCAGTACTTC. Its protein is CASSWVEGTQYF. The chain combines TRBV7-6 with TRBJ2-5; weak D call: TRBD2 (5 bases). Germline assignment: CDR1 SGHVS and CDR2 FNYEAQ. This CDR3 comprises 12 residues. V was shortened by 4 bases and J by 7 bases, with 10 bases between the two germline ends.

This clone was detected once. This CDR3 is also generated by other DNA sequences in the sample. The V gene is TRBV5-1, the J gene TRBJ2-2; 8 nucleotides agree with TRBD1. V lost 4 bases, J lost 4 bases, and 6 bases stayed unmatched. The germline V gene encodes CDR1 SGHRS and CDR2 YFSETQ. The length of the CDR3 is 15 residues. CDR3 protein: CASSLGQGGTGELFF. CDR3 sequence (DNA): TGCGCCAGCAGCCTAGGACAGGGTGGCACCGGGGAGCTGTTTTTT.

DNA for the CDR3: TGTGCCATCAGTGAGTCAATCGAGCAGTACTTC. This encodes CAISESIEQYF. This chain uses TRBV10-3 with TRBJ2-7; D is uncertain. Trimming left V 0 bases short and J 6 bases short, with 3 bases between. The CDR3 length is 11 residues. Germline CDR1 ENHRY, CDR2 SYGVKD.

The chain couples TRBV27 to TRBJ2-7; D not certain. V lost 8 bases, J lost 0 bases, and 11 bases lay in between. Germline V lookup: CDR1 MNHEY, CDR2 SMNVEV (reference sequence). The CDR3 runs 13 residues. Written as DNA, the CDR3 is TGTGCCAGCGGGATGGATGCCTCCTACGAGCAGTACTTC. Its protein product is CASGMDASYEQYF.

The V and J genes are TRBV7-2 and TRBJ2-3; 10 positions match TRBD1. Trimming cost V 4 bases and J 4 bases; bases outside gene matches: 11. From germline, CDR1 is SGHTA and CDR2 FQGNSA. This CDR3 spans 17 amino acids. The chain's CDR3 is CASSSAPGQGSADTQYF. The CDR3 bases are TGTGCCAGCAGCTCAGCACCGGGACAGGGGAGTGCAGATACGCAGTATTTT.

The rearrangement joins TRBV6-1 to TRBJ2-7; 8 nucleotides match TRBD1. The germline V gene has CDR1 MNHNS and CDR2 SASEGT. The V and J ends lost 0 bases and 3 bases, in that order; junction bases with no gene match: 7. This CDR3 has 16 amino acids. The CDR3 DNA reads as TGTGCCAGCAGTGAAGCCAGGACAGGGTGGGACTACGAGCAGTACTTC. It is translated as CASSEARTGWDYEQYF.